A selection of T cell receptor beta chains follows, all from one sample in a study of blood T cells in healthy people across ages. TCRdb reprocessed the 5' RACE reads with MiXCR, giving one entry per CDR3 protein. This sample carries roughly 1,800,000 distinct CDR3 sequences, around half of them seen once, and the ten largest clones take roughly 2.1%. Sample: blood. All receptors derive from a woman between 40 and 50 years old in good health. CDR3s include the opening cysteine and the closing phenylalanine or tryptophan. The order of the fields is clone size, J gene, V gene, D gene, CDR3 DNA, CDR3 protein. A D gene is named only where the DNA matches it firmly. Only some rows state a clone size, as once, few, many or a class for expanded clones.

>-|TRBJ2-7|TRBV7-8|-
TGTGCCAGCAGCGAACCCAGGGGAAAGACCTACGAGCAGTACTTC
CASSEPRGKTYEQYF
>many|TRBJ2-7|TRBV7-9|-
TGTGCCAGCAGCTTCTCCGGGAACTCCTACGAGCAGTACTTC
CASSFSGNSYEQYF
>-|TRBJ1-6|TRBV7-9|-
TGTGCCAGCAGCTCCCGGGGAGGATCACCCCTCCACTTT
CASSSRGGSPLHF
>-|TRBJ2-4|TRBV28|-
TGTGCCAGCAGTTTTTCCGTACACAGGGGGGGAGCCAAAAACATTCAGTACTTC
CASSFSVHRGGAKNIQYF
>few|TRBJ2-7|TRBV4-3|TRBD1
TGCGCCAGCAGCCAAGAGGAAGGGGGCGTTTACGAGCAGTACTTC
CASSQEEGGVYEQYF
>-|TRBJ2-4|TRBV24-1|-
TGTGCCACCAGTGATTCCGGGGCCCTCCCGAGGAACATTCAGTACTTC
CATSDSGALPRNIQYF
>-|TRBJ2-1|TRBV20-1|TRBD2
TGCAGTGCTAGTGGGCTAGCGGGGGGCCAATACAATGAGCAGTTCTTC
CSASGLAGGQYNEQFF
>few|TRBJ2-7|TRBV29-1|TRBD1
TGCAGCGTTGAAGGACAGGGGGCCCCCTACGAGCAGTACTTC
CSVEGQGAPYEQYF
>-|TRBJ1-2|TRBV18|-
TGTGCCAGCTCACAGCGCGACAGGTCTATCGGTTACACCTTC
CASSQRDRSIGYTF
>-|TRBJ1-5|TRBV4-3|TRBD1
TGCGCCAGCAGCCACACAGGGGTAAATCAGCCCCAGCATTTT
CASSHTGVNQPQHF
>-|TRBJ2-7|TRBV6-2/TRBV6-3|-
TGTGCCAGCAGTGGAACAGGAAAGCGCCTCCTCGAGCAGTACTTC
CASSGTGKRLLEQYF
>-|TRBJ2-6|TRBV12-3/TRBV12-4|-
TGTGCCGGCCGTTCCTCTGGGGCCAACGTCCTGACTTTC
CAGRSSGANVLTF
>-|TRBJ2-7|TRBV6-2/TRBV6-3|TRBD1
TGTGCCAGCAGTCAGCCGGGACAGGCATACTACGAGCAGTACTTC
CASSQPGQAYYEQYF
>-|TRBJ2-5|TRBV29-1|TRBD1
TGCAGCGTTGCCCGGGAGGGACAGGGGGTCAATGAGCAGTACTTC
CSVAREGQGVNEQYF
>-|TRBJ2-3|TRBV4-3|TRBD1
TGCGCCAGCAGCCAACAGACAGGGTGGACAGATACGCAGTATTTT
CASSQQTGWTDTQYF
>-|TRBJ2-3|TRBV6-2/TRBV6-3|-
TGTGCCAGCAGCTATGAAGTGCCAGGCACAGATACGCAGTATTTT
CASSYEVPGTDTQYF
>-|TRBJ1-2|TRBV7-2|-
TGTGCCAGCAGCGCCGATCCCGGGTGGGGGGCCTATGGCTACACCTTC
CASSADPGWGAYGYTF
>-|TRBJ1-1|TRBV10-3|-
TGTGCCATCAGTGTACAGGGGAACACTGAAGCTTTCTTT
CAISVQGNTEAFF
>-|TRBJ1-4|TRBV20-1|TRBD1
TGCAGTGCCGGGACAGCCACGAATGAAAAACTGTTTTTT
CSAGTATNEKLFF
>-|TRBJ2-6|TRBV6-2/TRBV6-3|-
TGTGCCAGCAGTTATAGAGTCAGAGTGTCTGGGGCCAACGTCCTGACTTTC
CASSYRVRVSGANVLTF
>few|TRBJ2-7|TRBV7-2|-
TGTGCCAGCAGCTTAGTCGACAGGAAATATTACGAGCAGTACTTC
CASSLVDRKYYEQYF
>-|TRBJ2-2|TRBV7-6|-
TGTGCCAGCAGCTTAATGGGGGGGGCCGACACCGGGGAGCTGTTTTTT
CASSLMGGADTGELFF
>-|TRBJ2-1|TRBV5-1|TRBD2
TGCGCCAGCGGCTTAGCGGGACGAGCGGAGTTCTTC
CASGLAGRAEFF
>few|TRBJ2-1|TRBV12-3/TRBV12-4|TRBD2
TGTGCCAGCAGTTATGGGGCTAGCGGGGGGGAGCAGTTCTTC
CASSYGASGGEQFF
>-|TRBJ1-5|TRBV2|-
TGTGCCAGCAGTAAGGATAGCAATCAGCCCCAGCATTTT
CASSKDSNQPQHF
>-|TRBJ2-5|TRBV29-1|TRBD2
TGCAGCGTTGCTTTGCGGGGGGGTGAAGAGACCCAGTACTTC
CSVALRGGEETQYF
>few|TRBJ2-4|TRBV5-6|-
TGTGCCAGCAGACGGGGAGAAGCCAAAAACATTCAGTACTTC
CASRRGEAKNIQYF
>-|TRBJ1-5|TRBV20-1|-
TGCAGTGCTAGAGATCACGGCAGCTATAGCAATCAGCCCCAGCATTTT
CSARDHGSYSNQPQHF
>-|TRBJ1-2|TRBV9|TRBD1
TGTGCCAGCAGCGTAGCTACTGACAGGGGCTGTGGCTACACCTTC
CASSVATDRGCGYTF
>-|TRBJ2-7|TRBV6-2/TRBV6-3|-
TGTGTCAGCACCAAGAGGGGGGCTCTCTACGAGCAGTACTTC
CVSTKRGALYEQYF
>-|TRBJ1-4|TRBV4-1|-
TGCGCCAGCAGCCAAGTCCCGGGCGAAACTGGAAAACTGTTTTTT
CASSQVPGETGKLFF
>-|TRBJ1-5|TRBV6-2/TRBV6-3|-
TGTGCCAGCAGTTACCCCTCGGCAGGGAATCAGCCCCAGCATTTT
CASSYPSAGNQPQHF
>few|TRBJ2-3|TRBV6-5|-
TGTGCCAGCAGTTACGTCCGCACAGATACGCAGTATTTT
CASSYVRTDTQYF
>-|TRBJ2-7|TRBV7-9|-
TGTGCCAGCAGCTTAGCGAAGAGCCGGGACCGTCGCTACGAGCAGTACTTC
CASSLAKSRDRRYEQYF
>few|TRBJ2-5|TRBV9|-
TGTGCCAGCAGCGTAGAGGATCAAGAGACCCAGTACTTC
CASSVEDQETQYF
>-|TRBJ2-7|TRBV10-1|-
TGCGCCAGCAGTGAGCGCCAGACGATCTACGAGCAGTACTTC
CASSERQTIYEQYF
>-|TRBJ2-3|TRBV6-5|-
TGTGCCAGCAGGCACTCGACCGGGGGTTGCCCCAGGGTTAGCACAGATACGCAGTATTTT
CASRHSTGGCPRVSTDTQYF
>-|TRBJ2-5|TRBV4-3|-
TGCGCCAGCAGCCTCCAGGGGATGGGGGTAGGAGAGACCCAGTACTTC
CASSLQGMGVGETQYF
>-|TRBJ2-1|TRBV6-2/TRBV6-3|-
TGTGCCAGCACCCGGGACGGGCAGCTCAATGAGCAGTTCTTC
CASTRDGQLNEQFF
>-|TRBJ2-7|TRBV27|TRBD1
TGTGCCAGCACCTTTCGCCGACAGGGCTCCCACGAGCAGTACTTC
CASTFRRQGSHEQYF
>-|TRBJ2-3|TRBV6-6|TRBD1
TGTGCCAGCATGAGACAGGGCGGCACAGATACGCAGTATTTT
CASMRQGGTDTQYF
>-|TRBJ2-5|TRBV24-1|TRBD2
TGTGCCACCAGTGCCCGATCCGGGACTAGGGAAGAGACCCAGTACTTC
CATSARSGTREETQYF
>-|TRBJ1-1|TRBV4-2|-
TGTGCCAGCAGCCAAGGGGATGACACTGAAGCTTTCTTT
CASSQGDDTEAFF
>-|TRBJ1-5|TRBV12-3/TRBV12-4|TRBD1
TGTGCCAGCAGTCCCTTGACAGGGATGCATAGCAATCAGCCCCAGCATTTT
CASSPLTGMHSNQPQHF
>-|TRBJ2-4|TRBV9|-
TGTGCCAGCAGCGTAGGTTTCGCAGAGCAGTACTTC
CASSVGFAEQYF
>-|TRBJ2-7|TRBV28|-
TGTGCCAGCAGTTTATCGGGCAGGAGCCCCTACGAGCAGTACTTC
CASSLSGRSPYEQYF
>-|TRBJ2-7|TRBV4-1|-
TGCGCCAGCAGCCAAGCAGGTAGGAGGGGCGAGCAGTACTTC
CASSQAGRRGEQYF
>-|TRBJ2-5|TRBV9|-
TGTGCCAGCAGCGTAGGGGTCGGGGGTTTTGAAGAGACCCAGTACTTC
CASSVGVGGFEETQYF
>few|TRBJ2-4|TRBV29-1|-
TGCAGCGTTGAGAAGGGCCAGGGGCAAAACATTCAGTACTTC
CSVEKGQGQNIQYF
>few|TRBJ1-2|TRBV28|-
TGTGCCAGCAGTATTCCCGCGGGGGGGGCCTATGGCTACACCTTC
CASSIPAGGAYGYTF
>few|TRBJ2-3|TRBV5-1|-
TGCGCCAGCAGCTTGATGGGGTTCGGGTCAGATACGCAGTATTTT
CASSLMGFGSDTQYF